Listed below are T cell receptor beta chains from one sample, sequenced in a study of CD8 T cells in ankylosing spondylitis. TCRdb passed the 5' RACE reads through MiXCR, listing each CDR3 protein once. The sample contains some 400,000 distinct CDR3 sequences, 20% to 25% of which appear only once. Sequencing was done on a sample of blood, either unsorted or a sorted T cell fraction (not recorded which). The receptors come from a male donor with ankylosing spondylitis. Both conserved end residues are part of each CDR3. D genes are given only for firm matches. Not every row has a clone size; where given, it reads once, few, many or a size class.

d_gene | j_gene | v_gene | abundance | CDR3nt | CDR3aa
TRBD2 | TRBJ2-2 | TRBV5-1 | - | TGCGCCAGCAGCATAGCGGGAGTTACTGGCACCGGGGAGCTGTTTTTT | CASSIAGVTGTGELFF
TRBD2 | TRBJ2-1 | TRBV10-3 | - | TGTGCCATCAGTGAATCGGGACTAGCGGGAGGTTCGAGCTCCTACAATGAGCAGTTCTTC | CAISESGLAGGSSSYNEQFF
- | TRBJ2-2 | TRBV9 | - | TGTGCCAGCAGCGTAGGGGCGACGAACACCGGGGAGCTGTTTTTT | CASSVGATNTGELFF
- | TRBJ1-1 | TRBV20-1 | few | TGCAGTGCTAGAGATCAGCGGGGGCCGAACACTGAAGCTTTCTTT | CSARDQRGPNTEAFF
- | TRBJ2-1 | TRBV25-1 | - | TGTGCCAGGGAGGACCGGAGCTCCTACAATGAGCAGTTCTTC | CAREDRSSYNEQFF
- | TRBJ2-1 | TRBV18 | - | TGTGCCAGCTCACCACTATACCTTGGGAACAATGAGCAGTTCTTC | CASSPLYLGNNEQFF
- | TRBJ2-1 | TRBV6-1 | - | TGTGCCAGCAAAGAAGTCTGGGTCTCCTACAATGAGCAGTTCTTC | CASKEVWVSYNEQFF
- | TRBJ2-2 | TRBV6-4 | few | TGTGCCAGCAGTCCCGGGGAGCTGTTTTTT | CASSPGELFF
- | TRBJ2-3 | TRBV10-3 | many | TGTGCCATCAAGTGGGACACTAGCACAGATACGCAGTATTTT | CAIKWDTSTDTQYF
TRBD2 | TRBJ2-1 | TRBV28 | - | TGTGCCAGCAGTCCCCGGGGGGGGAACAATGAGCAGTTCTTC | CASSPRGGNNEQFF
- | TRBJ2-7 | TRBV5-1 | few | TGCGCCAGCAGGGCTGGATGGGGGTACGAGCAGTACTTC | CASRAGWGYEQYF
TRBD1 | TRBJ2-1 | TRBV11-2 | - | TGTGCCAGCAGCTATTCGACAGGGAACAATGAGCAGTTCTTC | CASSYSTGNNEQFF
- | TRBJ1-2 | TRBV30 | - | TGTGCCGGCCGGGGGAGTCGTGGCTACACCTTC | CAGRGSRGYTF
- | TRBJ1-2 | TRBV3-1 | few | TGTGCCAGCAGCCAAGAGTACAGGGTGCGCTATGGCTACACCTTC | CASSQEYRVRYGYTF
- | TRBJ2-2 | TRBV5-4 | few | TGTGCCAGCAGCAAAGATCAACCGGGACTTGGAAACGCCGGGGAGCTGTTTTTT | CASSKDQPGLGNAGELFF
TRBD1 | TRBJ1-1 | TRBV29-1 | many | TGCAGCGTTGAAGGGGGGACAGGGGGCAATGCTTTCTTT | CSVEGGTGGNAFF
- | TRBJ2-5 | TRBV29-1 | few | TGCAGCGTTGAATGGCATCAAGAGACCCAGTACTTC | CSVEWHQETQYF
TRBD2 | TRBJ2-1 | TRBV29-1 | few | TGCAGCGGACTAGCGGGAGCCATCTCCTACAATGAGCAGTTCTTC | CSGLAGAISYNEQFF
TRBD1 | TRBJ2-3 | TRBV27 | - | TGTGCCAGCAGTCCCCTCTACCTGACAGGGTCTAGCACAGATACGCAGTATTTT | CASSPLYLTGSSTDTQYF
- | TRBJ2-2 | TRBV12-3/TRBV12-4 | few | TGTGCCAGCAGTCTCCGGTCGTGGCGGACCTCGAACACCGGGGAGCTGTTTTTT | CASSLRSWRTSNTGELFF
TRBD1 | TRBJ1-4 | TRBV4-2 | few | TGTGCCAGCAGCCAAGACCCCCCCAGGGGGCCGCATGAAAAACTGTTTTTT | CASSQDPPRGPHEKLFF
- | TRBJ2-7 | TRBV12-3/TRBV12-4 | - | TGTGCCAGCAGTTCCGAGGGGGACAACTACGAGCAGTACTTC | CASSSEGDNYEQYF
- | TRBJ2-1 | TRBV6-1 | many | TGTGCCAGCAGTGTCGTGGGGAACAATGAGCAGTTCTTC | CASSVVGNNEQFF
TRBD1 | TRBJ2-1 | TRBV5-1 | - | TGCGCCAGCAGCTGGGGACAGGGAAGGGGTGAGCAGTTCTTC | CASSWGQGRGEQFF
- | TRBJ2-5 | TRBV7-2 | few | TGTGCCAGCAGCTTAGGGCCAGCTAGTCCAGAGACCCAGTACTTC | CASSLGPASPETQYF
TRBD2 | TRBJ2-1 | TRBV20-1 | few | TGCAGTGCTAAGCCGGGACTAGCGGGATTCCGAGAGCAGTTCTTC | CSAKPGLAGFREQFF